These 31 T cell receptor beta chains originate from one sample sequenced in a study of T cells in Graves' hyperthyroidism and ophthalmopathy. There were TCR beta CDR3 regions amplified from RNA transcripts. The TCR CDR3 was amplified in a first-round RT-PCR using the HTBI primer set. A single record per CDR3 protein comes from TCRdb applying MiXCR to the multiplex PCR reads. There are 500,000 to 650,000 distinct CDR3 sequences in the sample; nearly 20% occur only once, and around 50% lies in the top ten. The sample comprised blood. These receptors were taken from a middle-aged man with Graves' ophthalmopathy.

The chain has TRBV11-1 and TRBJ2-1; D is possibly TRBD2 (5 bases). CDR3 length: 17 amino acids. CDR1 SGHAT and CDR2 FQDESV come from the germline V gene (reference sequence). Trimming took off 0 bases at V and 1 base at J, with 13 bases between the two ends. CDR3 coding DNA: TGTGCCAGCAGCTTAGCGTCGGCGCGAGGGTCCTACAATGAGCAGTTCTTC. Translated, it gives CASSLASARGSYNEQFF.

This chain links TRBV2 with TRBJ1-5; D gene uncertain. The CDR3 spans 11 residues. Germline CDR1 reads SNHLY; CDR2 reads FYNNEI. Trimming took 9 bases from V and 1 from J, leaving 4 bases between them. The CDR3 loop is CASQSNQPQHF. The CDR3, as DNA: TGTGCCAGTCAGAGCAATCAGCCCCAGCATTTT.

The chain has TRBV7-3 and TRBJ2-2; TRBD2 agrees at 7 bases. The CDR3 runs to 13 residues. In germline, CDR1 is SGHTA, CDR2 FQGTGA. V trimming: 8 bases; J trimming: 7 bases; junction bases outside the gene matches: 7. The CDR3 sequence is CASGGSGGGELFF. CDR3 bases: TGTGCCAGCGGCGGGAGTGGGGGCGGGGAGCTGTTTTTT.

This clonotype appeared a few times. The rearrangement uses TRBV15 and TRBJ1-5; weak D call: TRBD1 (5 bases). Trimming removed 1 base at V and 6 bases at J, with 16 bases between. Germline loops: CDR1 LNHNV, CDR2 YYDKDF (reference sequence). CDR3 length: 16 residues. Here the CDR3 reads CATSRVPGGVGQPQHF. The CDR3 DNA is TGTGCCACCAGCAGAGTCCCCGGGGGGGTTGGTCAGCCCCAGCATTTT.

This clonotype was detected only a few times. V and J are TRBV14 and TRBJ2-1; 9 bases agree with TRBD2. The germline V gene has CDR1 SGHDN and CDR2 FVKESK. V shed 0 bases, J shed 5 bases, and the junction held 2 bases outside the gene matches. The CDR3 loop spans 15 amino acids. In DNA, the CDR3 is TGTGCCAGCAGCCAAGAGGGACTAGCTGACAATGAGCAGTTCTTC. As protein: CASSQEGLADNEQFF.

This clonotype was detected ten times or more. This rearrangement joins TRBV2 to TRBJ2-6, with D maybe TRBD2 (5 bases). Germline CDR1 is SNHLY and CDR2 is FYNNEI. CDR3 length: 19 residues. V lost 4 bases, J lost 0 bases, and 19 bases lay in between. The CDR3 DNA reads as TGTGCCAGCAGTGCTTTGAAAACGGGATTACTCTCTGGGGCCAACGTCCTGACTTTC. This sequence encodes CASSALKTGLLSGANVLTF.

This clonotype came up a few times. The rearrangement links TRBV5-1 to TRBJ2-3; 14 positions match TRBD2. Per germline, CDR1 SGHRS and CDR2 YFSETQ. V gave up 0 bases and J gave up 5 bases; unmatched junction bases: 5. This CDR3 spans 17 amino acids. The CDR3 sequence: CASSLVGTSGGEDTQYF. The CDR3 DNA sequence: TGCGCCAGCAGCTTGGTGGGGACTAGCGGGGGTGAAGATACGCAGTATTTT.

Note on this clonotype: Given a much more abundant clone one base away, this may be a read error. This chain uses TRBV2 with TRBJ2-1; D possibly matches TRBD1 or TRBD2 (5 bases each). The germline V gene has CDR1 SNHLY and CDR2 FYNNEI. The CDR3 consists of 14 residues. CDR3 region: CASHPGTVLEEQLF. The CDR3 region has the DNA TGTGCCAGTCATCCCGGGACGGTCTTGGAAGAGCAGCTCTTC.

This clonotype has just one count. The chain has TRBV19 and TRBJ2-3; 9 bases line up with TRBD1. With V trimmed by 5 bases and J by 4 bases, 10 bases remained unmatched. CDR3 size: 16 residues. CDR1 is LNHDA and CDR2 is SQIVND in the germline V gene (reference sequence). The DNA for the CDR3 is TGTGCCAGTAGTTCGGGGACAGGGCAGGTTGCAGATACGCAGTATTTT. This sequence encodes CASSSGTGQVADTQYF.

The table lists this clonotype with a few counts. This rearrangement joins TRBV7-9 to TRBJ2-7; 10 bases match TRBD1. Trimming removed 5 bases from V and 2 bases from J; junction bases left unmatched: 6. CDR3 length equals 15 residues. Germline CDR1 reads SEHNR; CDR2 reads FQNEAQ (reference sequence). The CDR3 region is CASSNAGTGAYEQYF. The DNA for the CDR3 is TGTGCCAGCAGCAACGCCGGGACAGGGGCCTACGAGCAGTACTTC. The whole variable domain, remainder taken from reference TRBV7-9 and TRBJ2-7, is DTGVSQNPRHKITKRGQNVTFRCDPISEHNRLYWYRQTLGQGPEFLTYFQNEAQLEKSRLLSDRFSAERPKGSFSTLEIQRTEQGDSAMYLCASSNAGTGAYEQYFGPGTRLTVT.

The table lists this clonotype with many counts. The gene calls are TRBV28 and TRBJ2-5; no clear D gene. This CDR3 comprises 15 residues. Germline CDR1 reads MDHEN; CDR2 reads SYDVKM. Trimming left V 2 bases short and J 5 bases short, with 15 bases between. The CDR3 loop is CASSLRAGPWETQYF. DNA of the CDR3: TGTGCCAGCAGTTTAAGGGCAGGCCCTTGGGAGACCCAGTACTTC.

The V and J genes are TRBV7-9 and TRBJ2-6, with 7 positions matching TRBD2. V lost 1 base, J lost 4 bases, and 4 bases stayed unmatched. This CDR3 spans 16 amino acids. Per the germline V gene, CDR1 is SEHNR and CDR2 is FQNEAQ (reference sequence). This CDR3 reads CASSLVGGSGANVLTF. The DNA for the CDR3 is TGTGCCAGCAGCTTAGTGGGGGGGTCGGGGGCCAACGTCCTGACTTTC. Filled out from reference TRBV7-9 and TRBJ2-6, the complete variable domain reads DTGVSQNPRHKITKRGQNVTFRCDPISEHNRLYWYRQTLGQGPEFLTYFQNEAQLEKSRLLSDRFSAERPKGSFSTLEIQRTEQGDSAMYLCASSLVGGSGANVLTFGAGSRLTVL.

This clonotype appeared a few times. The chain carries TRBV12-3 or TRBV12-4 and TRBJ2-2; D gene uncertain. The CDR3 has 14 amino acids. Trimming shortened V by 1 base and J by 4 bases, and 7 bases separated the two germline ends. The CDR3 DNA is TGTGCCAGCAGTTTAGATAGTGTCACCGGGGAGCTGTTTTTT. Translating it yields CASSLDSVTGELFF.

The J gene is TRBJ2-4, the V gene TRBV24-1; 10 nucleotides agree with TRBD2. The CDR3 has 20 amino acids. Trimming took 4 bases from V and 2 from J; bases not matched to a gene: 16. Germline CDR1 reads KGHDR; CDR2 reads SFDVKD. The CDR3 sequence is CATSDSSAGGPSGTKNIQYF. The CDR3 DNA follows: TGTGCCACCAGTGACTCTTCAGCGGGAGGGCCGTCCGGGACCAAAAACATTCAGTACTTC.

This clonotype was counted only a few times. The rearrangement links TRBV5-5 to TRBJ1-1; 8 nucleotides agree with TRBD1. The CDR3 sequence is 13 residues long. Germline values: CDR1 SGHKS, CDR2 YYEKEE (reference sequence). V lost 5 bases and J lost 5; bases outside the gene matches: 5. The CDR3 sequence: CASRLQGDTEAFF. The CDR3 DNA reads TGTGCCAGCAGATTACAGGGGGATACTGAAGCTTTCTTT.

V is TRBV11-2 and J is TRBJ1-2; TRBD1 matches 7 bases. CDR3 length: 15 residues. The V and J ends lost 2 bases and 4 bases, in that order; junction bases with no gene match: 7. The germline V gene has CDR1 SGHAT and CDR2 FQNNGV. CDR3 nucleotide sequence: TGTGCCAGCAGCTTAAGCCTACAGGGGCCCTATGGCTACACCTTC. Translation: CASSLSLQGPYGYTF.

The chain joins TRBV18 to TRBJ2-1, with TRBD2 matching over 10 bases. J was trimmed by 10 bases and V by 6 bases; bases with no gene match: 21. The germline CDR1 and CDR2 sequences are KGHSH and LQKENI. The CDR3 has 18 amino acids. Written as DNA, the CDR3 is TGTGCCAGCTCCCACACAAACGGACTAGCGGCTGGTGCGAGCGAGCAGTTCTTC. Its protein product is CASSHTNGLAAGASEQFF.

In its sample, this clonotype was seen a few times. The J gene is TRBJ2-1, the V gene TRBV12-3 or TRBV12-4; 9 nucleotides line up with TRBD2. The V segment lost 4 bases and the J segment 6 bases; nucleotides outside the gene matches: 10. The CDR3 runs 16 residues. The CDR3 loop reads CASSSRYLLAGNEQFF. The CDR3, as DNA: TGTGCCAGCAGTTCGCGCTACCTACTAGCGGGCAATGAGCAGTTCTTC.

This chain joins TRBV20-1 and TRBJ1-1; D is uncertain. The V end was cut by 2 bases, the J end by 5 bases, with 15 bases between. Germline values: CDR1 DFQATT, CDR2 SNEGSKA (reference sequence). The CDR3 sequence is 14 residues long. The CDR3 spells CSARYDGRRTEAFF. The DNA for the CDR3 is TGCAGTGCTAGATACGACGGCCGACGAACTGAAGCTTTCTTT.

The chain couples TRBV12-3 or TRBV12-4 to TRBJ2-5, with TRBD2 matching 7 bases. The junction had 8 bases not matched to a gene; V was cut back by 5 bases and J by 2 bases. This CDR3 contains 15 residues. As DNA, the CDR3 is TGTGCCAGCAGTCCCCAGCGGGGCCATCAAGAGACCCAGTACTTC. Residues: CASSPQRGHQETQYF.

This clonotype appeared a few times. The chain joins TRBV5-1 to TRBJ2-3; 9 bases line up with TRBD2. The CDR3 loop spans 16 amino acids. Trimming took 3 bases from V and 2 from J; bases not matched to a gene: 7. Germline values: CDR1 SGHRS, CDR2 YFSETQ. The CDR3 region is CASSWGSSGDTDTQYF. The CDR3 nucleotides read TGCGCCAGCAGCTGGGGGTCTAGCGGGGACACAGATACGCAGTATTTT.

This clonotype was picked up a small number of times. This rearrangement joins TRBV7-9 to TRBJ1-5; possibly TRBD1 for D (6 bases). The CDR3 is made up of 16 amino acids. CDR1 and CDR2 (germline): SEHNR, FQNEAQ (reference sequence). V lost 3 bases to trimming and J lost 1 base, with 13 bases between them. CDR3 DNA: TGTGCCAGCAGCTTTAGCGGGGGGCCCAGCAATCAGCCCCAGCATTTT. It specifies CASSFSGGPSNQPQHF.

The V and J genes are TRBV12-5 and TRBJ1-5, with TRBD1 identical over 9 bases. V shed 5 bases and J 6 bases; nucleotides not matched to a gene: 11. The CDR3 loop spans 16 amino acids. Germline V gene data show CDR1 as LGHNT and CDR2 as FRNRAP. The CDR3 loop reads CASGPPLTGGGQPQHF. The CDR3 DNA follows: TGTGCTAGTGGTCCGCCCCTCACAGGGGGCGGTCAGCCCCAGCATTTT.

J is TRBJ2-2 and V is TRBV7-8; D gene unclear. The V end lost 7 bases, the J end lost 2 bases, and 20 bases lay between the germline ends. Germline CDR1 is SGHVS and CDR2 is FQNEAQ. CDR3 length: 17 residues. The CDR3 reads CASTFMRRSVNTGELFF. DNA of the CDR3: TGTGCCAGCACCTTCATGAGGCGTTCGGTTAACACCGGGGAGCTGTTTTTT.

Many counts were recorded for this clonotype. V is TRBV16 and J is TRBJ2-1, with D uncertain. Per germline, CDR1 KGHSY and CDR2 FQNENV. CDR3 length: 12 amino acids. Trimming shortened V by 0 bases and J by 8 bases, and 5 bases separated the two germline ends. The CDR3 DNA reads as TGTGCCAGCAGCCAATCTCGACATGAGCAGTTCTTC. Translated, it gives CASSQSRHEQFF.

Ten or more counts support this clonotype. The genes are TRBV5-1 and TRBJ2-1; the match to TRBD2 covers 8 bases. Per germline, CDR1 SGHRS and CDR2 YFSETQ. V was clipped by 3 bases and J by 8 bases; unmatched bases: 13. The CDR3 runs 16 residues. CDR3 residues: CASSSGGGRLADEQFF. The CDR3 region has the DNA TGCGCCAGCAGCTCGGGGGGGGGGCGCTTGGCTGATGAGCAGTTCTTC.

The V call is TRBV7-6, the J call TRBJ2-7; D is uncertain. V lost 5 bases and J lost 6, with 11 bases in between. This CDR3 contains 12 residues. Germline CDR1 and CDR2: SGHVS and FNYEAQ. The CDR3 sequence is CASSPQSGEQYF. CDR3 bases: TGTGCCAGCAGCCCTCAGTCAGGCGAGCAGTACTTC.

The chain has TRBV7-9 and TRBJ2-2; perhaps TRBD2 as D (7 bases). This CDR3 contains 17 residues. The germline V gene encodes CDR1 SEHNR and CDR2 FQNEAQ (reference sequence). Trimming left V 6 bases short and J 2 bases short, with 19 bases between. The CDR3 region has the DNA TGTGCCAGCAGAACCACCAGCGGGACATTTAACACCGGGGAGCTGTTTTTT. This translates into CASRTTSGTFNTGELFF.

This chain's CDR3 is CASSLGQGVWETQYF. The CDR3 DNA is TGTGCCAGCAGCCTGGGACAGGGGGTCTGGGAGACCCAGTACTTC. The chain joins TRBV5-4 to TRBJ2-5, with TRBD1 matching over 11 bases. Losses at the gene ends were 4 bases for V and 5 bases for J; bases not matched to a gene: 7. CDR3 length equals 15 residues. Germline V CDR1 and CDR2: SGHNT, YYREEE (reference sequence).

The chain couples TRBV5-1 to TRBJ2-1; D gene ambiguous. The CDR3 loop spans 16 amino acids. Trimming pared 2 bases from V and 0 bases from J, leaving 12 bases between. Germline V gene lookup returns CDR1 SGHRS and CDR2 YFSETQ. The chain's CDR3 is CASSFGLPSSYNEQFF. The CDR3 bases are TGCGCCAGCAGCTTTGGCCTCCCGAGCTCCTACAATGAGCAGTTCTTC.

This clonotype was detected many times. The chain links TRBV10-3 to TRBJ2-7, with 7 bases fitting TRBD2. Germline values: CDR1 ENHRY, CDR2 SYGVKD. Trimming removed 5 bases from V and 4 bases from J; junction bases left unmatched: 5. CDR3 size: 13 residues. Here the CDR3 DNA reads TGTGCCATCAGTTACTATAGCGGGTACGAGCAGTACTTC. Amino acid sequence: CAISYYSGYEQYF.